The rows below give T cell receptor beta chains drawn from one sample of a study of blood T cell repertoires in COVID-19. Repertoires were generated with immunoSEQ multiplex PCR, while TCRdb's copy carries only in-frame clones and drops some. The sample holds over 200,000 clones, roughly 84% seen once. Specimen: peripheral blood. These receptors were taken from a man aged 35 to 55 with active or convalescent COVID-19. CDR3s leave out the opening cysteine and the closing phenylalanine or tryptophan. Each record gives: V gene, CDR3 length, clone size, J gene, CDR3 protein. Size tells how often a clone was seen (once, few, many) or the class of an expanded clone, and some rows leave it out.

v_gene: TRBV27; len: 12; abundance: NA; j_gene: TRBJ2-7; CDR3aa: ASGTGTGSGEQY
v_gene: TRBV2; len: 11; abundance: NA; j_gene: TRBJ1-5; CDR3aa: ASSYGTDQPQH
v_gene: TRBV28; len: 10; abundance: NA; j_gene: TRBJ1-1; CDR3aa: ASSLRFTEAF
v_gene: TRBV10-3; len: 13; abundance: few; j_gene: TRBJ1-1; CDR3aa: AISATTGSNTEAF
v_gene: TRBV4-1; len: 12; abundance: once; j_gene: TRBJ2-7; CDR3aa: ASSQDGQGNEQY
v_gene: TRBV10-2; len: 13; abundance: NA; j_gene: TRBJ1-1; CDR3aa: ASSESRGQNTEAF
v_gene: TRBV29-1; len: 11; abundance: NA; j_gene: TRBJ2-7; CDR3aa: SAETGFSYEQY
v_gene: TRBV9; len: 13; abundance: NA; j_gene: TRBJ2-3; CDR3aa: ASSATGGFTDTQY
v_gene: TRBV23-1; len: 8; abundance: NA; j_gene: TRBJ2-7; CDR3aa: APGVNSTV
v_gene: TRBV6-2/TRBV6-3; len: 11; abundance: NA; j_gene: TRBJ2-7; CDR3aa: ASSYKEQNEQY
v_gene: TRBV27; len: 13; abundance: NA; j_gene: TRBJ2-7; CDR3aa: ASSSSSGTPYEQY
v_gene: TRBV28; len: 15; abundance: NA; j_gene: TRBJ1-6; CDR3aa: ASSFPGQGFPNSPLH
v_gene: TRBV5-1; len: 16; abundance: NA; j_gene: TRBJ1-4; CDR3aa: ASSLARTGGGTNEKLF
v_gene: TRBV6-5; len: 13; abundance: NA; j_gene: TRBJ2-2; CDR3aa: ASRTRGTGAGELF
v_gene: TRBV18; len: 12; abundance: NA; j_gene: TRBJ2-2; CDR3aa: ASSPSGDTGELF
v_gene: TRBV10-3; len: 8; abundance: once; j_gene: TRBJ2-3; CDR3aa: AAATDTQY
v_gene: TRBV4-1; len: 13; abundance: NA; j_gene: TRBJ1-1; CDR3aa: ASSQDFGGENEAF
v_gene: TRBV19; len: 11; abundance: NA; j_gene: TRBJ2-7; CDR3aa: ASSSLPRYEQY
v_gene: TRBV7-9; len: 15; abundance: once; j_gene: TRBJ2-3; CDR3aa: ASSPLRGQGVTDTQY
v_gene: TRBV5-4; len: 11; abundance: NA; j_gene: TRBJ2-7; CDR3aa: ASSLWASGEQY
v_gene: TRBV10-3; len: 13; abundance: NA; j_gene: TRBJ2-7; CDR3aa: AISESASGPYEQY
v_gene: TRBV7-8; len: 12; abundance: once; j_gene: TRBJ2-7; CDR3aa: ASSSLDSSYEQY
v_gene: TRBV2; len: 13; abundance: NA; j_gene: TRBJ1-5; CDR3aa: ASSEGYRSNQPQH
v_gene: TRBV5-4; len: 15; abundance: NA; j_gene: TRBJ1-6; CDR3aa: ASSLVGQGDANSPLH